This TCR beta chain was obtained from a study of T-cell memory formation after mild COVID-19. Comment on this clonotype: What it binds is not known.

Study-level findings and limits: Clones that contracted clustered mainly in CM and EM if CD4+ and in EMRA if CD8+.

The V and J ends lost 0 bases and 6 bases, in that order; junction bases with no gene match: 10. CDR1 and CDR2 (germline): MGHRA, YSYEKL. The CDR3 loop spans 16 amino acids. Constant-segment-primed 5'RACE gave TCR alpha and TCR beta cDNA libraries with sample barcodes and UMIs. TCRdb called the 5' RACE reads again in MiXCR, with one record for every CDR3 protein. The table records 400,000 to 500,000 distinct CDR3 sequences, 20% to 25% of them present only once. The chain carries TRBV4-1 and TRBJ1-2; TRBD1 aligns across 7 bases. Input material: PBMCs or a T cell subset sorted from them (not recorded which). This clonotype was sampled from an adult woman who had mild COVID-19 (a few samples of this study predate the infection). Cell type and time point are not known. The CDR3 sequence is CASSQEGGQGVNGYTF. In nucleotides, the CDR3 is TGCGCCAGCAGCCAAGAAGGTGGCCAGGGGGTGAATGGCTACACCTTC.